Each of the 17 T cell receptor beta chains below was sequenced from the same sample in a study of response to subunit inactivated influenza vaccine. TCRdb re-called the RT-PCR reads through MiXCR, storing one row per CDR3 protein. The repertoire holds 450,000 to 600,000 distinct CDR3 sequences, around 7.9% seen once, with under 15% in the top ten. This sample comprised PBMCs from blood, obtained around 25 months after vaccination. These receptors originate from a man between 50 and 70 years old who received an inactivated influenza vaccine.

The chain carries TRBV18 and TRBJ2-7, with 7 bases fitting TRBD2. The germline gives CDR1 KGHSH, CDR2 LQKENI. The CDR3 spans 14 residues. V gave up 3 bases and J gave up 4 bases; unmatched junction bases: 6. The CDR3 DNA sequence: TGTGCCAGCTCACCTCCGGGACTACCATACGAGCAGTACTTC. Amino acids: CASSPPGLPYEQYF.

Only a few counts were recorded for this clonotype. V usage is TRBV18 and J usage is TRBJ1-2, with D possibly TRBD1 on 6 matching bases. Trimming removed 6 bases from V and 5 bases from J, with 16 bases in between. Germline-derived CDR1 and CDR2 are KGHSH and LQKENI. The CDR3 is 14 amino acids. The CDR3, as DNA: TGTGCCAGCTCCGCGGACAGCAGGGTATATGGCTACACCTTC. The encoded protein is CASSADSRVYGYTF.

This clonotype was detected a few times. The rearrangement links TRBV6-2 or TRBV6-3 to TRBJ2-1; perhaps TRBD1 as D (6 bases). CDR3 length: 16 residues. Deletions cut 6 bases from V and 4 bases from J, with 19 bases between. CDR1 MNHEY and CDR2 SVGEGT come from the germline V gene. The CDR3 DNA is TGTGCCAGCAGCTCCTGGGTGGGGGCGAAATACAATGAGCAGTTCTTC. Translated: CASSSWVGAKYNEQFF.

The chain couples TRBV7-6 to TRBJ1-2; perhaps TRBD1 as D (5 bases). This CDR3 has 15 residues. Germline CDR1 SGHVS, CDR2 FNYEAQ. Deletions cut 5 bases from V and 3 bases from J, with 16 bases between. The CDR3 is CASSPRQGDDYGYTF. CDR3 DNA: TGTGCCAGCAGCCCTCGCCAAGGGGACGACTATGGCTACACCTTC.

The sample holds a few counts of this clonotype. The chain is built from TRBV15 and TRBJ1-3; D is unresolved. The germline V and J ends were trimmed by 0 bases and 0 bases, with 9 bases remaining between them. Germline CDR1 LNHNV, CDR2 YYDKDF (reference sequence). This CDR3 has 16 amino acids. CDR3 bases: TGTGCCACCAGCAGAGATATAACAGTCTCTGGAAACACCATATATTTT. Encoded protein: CATSRDITVSGNTIYF.

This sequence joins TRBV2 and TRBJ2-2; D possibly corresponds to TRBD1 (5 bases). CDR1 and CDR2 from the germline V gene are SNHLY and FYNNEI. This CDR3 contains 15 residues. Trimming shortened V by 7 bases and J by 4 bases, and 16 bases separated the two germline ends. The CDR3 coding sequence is TGTGCCAGCAAAGGGGTGGATAGAGGCACCGGGGAGCTGTTTTTT. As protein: CASKGVDRGTGELFF.

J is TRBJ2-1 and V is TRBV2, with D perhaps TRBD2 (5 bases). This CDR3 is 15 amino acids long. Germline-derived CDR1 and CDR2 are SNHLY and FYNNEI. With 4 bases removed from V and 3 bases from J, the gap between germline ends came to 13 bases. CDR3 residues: CASSAGGFDYNEQFF. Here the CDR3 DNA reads TGTGCCAGCAGTGCCGGCGGGTTTGACTACAATGAGCAGTTCTTC.

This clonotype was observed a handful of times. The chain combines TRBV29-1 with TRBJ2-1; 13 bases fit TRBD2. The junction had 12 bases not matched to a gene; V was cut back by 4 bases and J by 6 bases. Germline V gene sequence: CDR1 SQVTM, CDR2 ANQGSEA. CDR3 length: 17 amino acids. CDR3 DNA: TGCAGCGTTGGGGTGATTCGGGGACTAGCGGGACCCAATGAGCAGTTCTTC. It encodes CSVGVIRGLAGPNEQFF.

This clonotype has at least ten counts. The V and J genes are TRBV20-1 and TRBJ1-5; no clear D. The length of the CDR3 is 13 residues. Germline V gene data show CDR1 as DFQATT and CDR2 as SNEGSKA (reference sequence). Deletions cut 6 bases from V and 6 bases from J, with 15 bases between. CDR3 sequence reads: CSAGRAAGQPQHF. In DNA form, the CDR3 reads TGCAGTGCGGGTCGAGCAGCGGGTCAGCCCCAGCATTTT.

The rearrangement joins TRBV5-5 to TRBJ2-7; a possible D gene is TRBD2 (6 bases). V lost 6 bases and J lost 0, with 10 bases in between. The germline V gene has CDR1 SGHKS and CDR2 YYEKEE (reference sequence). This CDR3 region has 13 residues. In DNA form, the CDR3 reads TGTGCCAGCATGACTAGGAGCTCCTACGAGCAGTACTTC. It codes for CASMTRSSYEQYF.

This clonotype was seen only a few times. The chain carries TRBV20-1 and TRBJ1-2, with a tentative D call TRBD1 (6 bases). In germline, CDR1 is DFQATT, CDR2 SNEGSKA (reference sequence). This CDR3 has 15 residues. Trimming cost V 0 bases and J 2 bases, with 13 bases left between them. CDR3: CSARDGRGANYGYTF. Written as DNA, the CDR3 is TGCAGTGCTAGAGATGGCAGGGGCGCCAACTATGGCTACACCTTC.

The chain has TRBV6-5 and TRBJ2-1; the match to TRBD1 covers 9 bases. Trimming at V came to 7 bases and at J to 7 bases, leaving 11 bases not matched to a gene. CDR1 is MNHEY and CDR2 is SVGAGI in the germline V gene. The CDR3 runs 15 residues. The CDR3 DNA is TGTGCCAGCATTTCCGGGACAGGGAGACTAAATGAGCAGTTCTTC. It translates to CASISGTGRLNEQFF.

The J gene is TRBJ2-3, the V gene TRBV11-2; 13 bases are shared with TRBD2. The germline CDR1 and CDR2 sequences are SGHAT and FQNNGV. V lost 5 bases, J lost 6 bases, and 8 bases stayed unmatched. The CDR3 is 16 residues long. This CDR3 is CASSLQLAGGRDTQYF. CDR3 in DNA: TGTGCCAGCAGCCTACAACTAGCGGGGGGGCGTGATACGCAGTATTTT.

DNA of the CDR3: TGTGCCAGCAGTGAGACAGGGCGGAAAGCTTTCTTT. It yields the protein CASSETGRKAFF. V gene TRBV6-5 combines with J gene TRBJ1-1; 7 nucleotides match TRBD1. Germline V lookup: CDR1 MNHEY, CDR2 SVGAGI. The CDR3 has 12 amino acids. With V trimmed by 5 bases and J by 9 bases, 6 bases remained unmatched.

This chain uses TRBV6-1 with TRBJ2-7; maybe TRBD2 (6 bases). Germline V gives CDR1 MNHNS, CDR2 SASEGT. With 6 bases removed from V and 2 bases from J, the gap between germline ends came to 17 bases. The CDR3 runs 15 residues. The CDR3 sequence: CASSPTGGAAYEQYF. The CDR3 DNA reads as TGTGCCAGCAGCCCCACCGGCGGGGCGGCCTACGAGCAGTACTTC.

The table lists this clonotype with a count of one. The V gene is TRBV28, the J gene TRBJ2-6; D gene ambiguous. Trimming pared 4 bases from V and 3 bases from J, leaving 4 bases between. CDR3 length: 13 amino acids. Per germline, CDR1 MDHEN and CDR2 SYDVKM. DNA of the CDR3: TGTGCCAGCAGTTATGGTGGGGCCAACGTCCTGACTTTC. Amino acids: CASSYGGANVLTF.

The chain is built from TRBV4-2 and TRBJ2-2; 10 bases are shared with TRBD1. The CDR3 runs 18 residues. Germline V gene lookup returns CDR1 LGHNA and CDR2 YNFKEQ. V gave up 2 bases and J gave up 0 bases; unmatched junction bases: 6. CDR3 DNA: TGTGCCAGCAGCCAATTGACAGGGGGCTACGCGAACACCGGGGAGCTGTTTTTT. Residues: CASSQLTGGYANTGELFF.